The present entry profiles one TCR beta chain with its context. The entry originates in a study of technical replicates of blood from a few donors. Germline CDR1 MNHEY, CDR2 SMNVEV (reference sequence). The CDR3 contains 14 residues. Trimming took 6 bases from V and 5 from J, leaving 14 bases between them. The data were produced by immunoSEQ multiplex PCR, yet TCRdb's version contains in-frame clones alone and is incomplete. The repertoire holds approximately 94,000 clones, with about 96% as singletons. The sequenced sample consisted of T cells isolated from PBMCs. This sequence was found in a human donor in good health. V is TRBV27 and J is TRBJ1-5; perhaps TRBD1 as D (6 bases). CDR3 nucleotide sequence: TGTGCCAGCAGCTGGACAGCCGGACATCAGCCCCAGCATTTT. The encoded protein is CASSWTAGHQPQHF.